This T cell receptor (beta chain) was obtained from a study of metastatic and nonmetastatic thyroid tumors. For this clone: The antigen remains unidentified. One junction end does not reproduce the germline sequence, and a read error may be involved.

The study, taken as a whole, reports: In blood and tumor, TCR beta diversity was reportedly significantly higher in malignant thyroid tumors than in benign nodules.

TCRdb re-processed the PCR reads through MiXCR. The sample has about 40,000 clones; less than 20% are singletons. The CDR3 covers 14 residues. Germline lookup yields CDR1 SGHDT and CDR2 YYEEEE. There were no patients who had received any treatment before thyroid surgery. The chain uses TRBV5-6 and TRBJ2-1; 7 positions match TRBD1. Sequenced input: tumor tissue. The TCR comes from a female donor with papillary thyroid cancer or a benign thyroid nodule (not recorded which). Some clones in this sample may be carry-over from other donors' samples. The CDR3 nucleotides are TGTGCCAGCAGCACAGACAGGGTAGCCAATGAGCAGTCCTTC. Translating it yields CASSTDRVANEQSF.